Each of the 26 T cell receptor beta chains below was sequenced from the same sample in a study of Ad26.COV2.S vaccination and SARS-CoV-2 variants. Treatment given: about 20 received Ad26.COV2.S at low or high dose, single or two shots; about five received placebo; per-sample allocation not given. Specimens were obtained on day 63 following the first vaccine or placebo injection. The assay was immunoSEQ multiplex PCR, and TCRdb's table has in-frame clones only and misses some. Among 300,000 to 450,000 clones listed, approximately 81% were seen once. This material consisted of peripheral blood, taken in a trial of Ad26.COV2.S vaccine versus placebo. These receptors were collected from a person between 18 and 65 years old who received the Ad26.COV2.S COVID-19 vaccine or a placebo.

The chain has TRBV4-3 and TRBJ2-3; 9 bases align to TRBD2. V lost 1 base, J lost 3 bases, and 11 bases stayed unmatched. CDR3 length: 18 amino acids. CDR1 LGHNA and CDR2 YSLEER come from the germline V gene. The CDR3 nucleotides read TGCGCCAGCAGCCAAGCCTCTGCGGCTAGCGGGGCTACAGATACGCAGTATTTT. It codes for CASSQASAASGATDTQYF.

The chain uses TRBV20-1 and TRBJ2-7, with D uncertain. The CDR3 spans 11 residues. The V and J ends lost 6 bases and 3 bases respectively, with 9 bases between them. Germline V lookup: CDR1 DFQATT, CDR2 SNEGSKA (reference sequence). The CDR3 DNA follows: TGCAGTGCCTCCACTGGCTACGAGCAGTACTTC. It is translated as CSASTGYEQYF.

V gene TRBV5-6 combines with J gene TRBJ2-5; D unresolved. V shed 2 bases and J shed 3 bases, with 14 bases lying between them. The CDR3 runs to 15 residues. Looked up from germline, CDR1 is SGHDT and CDR2 is YYEEEE. In DNA, the CDR3 is TGTGCCAGCAGCTTAACCGGGTCCTGGAAAGAGACCCAGTACTTC. Protein: CASSLTGSWKETQYF.

V usage is TRBV30 and J usage is TRBJ2-1, with D possibly TRBD1 on 5 matching bases. V dropped 2 bases and J dropped 3 bases, with 8 bases sitting between them. Looked up from germline, CDR1 is GTSNPN and CDR2 is SVGIG (reference sequence). This CDR3 contains 13 residues. The DNA for the CDR3 is TGTGCCTGGAGTATGGGGCACTACAATGAGCAGTTCTTC. Its protein is CAWSMGHYNEQFF.

With regard to this clone: The sample contains more than one DNA sequence encoding this CDR3. The genes are TRBV4-1 and TRBJ1-3; D not resolved. Germline V gives CDR1 MGHRA, CDR2 YSYEKL. Trimming cost V 1 base and J 0 bases, with 16 bases left between them. The CDR3 extends over 18 amino acids. The CDR3 is CASSQVGAGTSSGNTIYF. CDR3 nucleotides: TGCGCCAGCAGCCAAGTAGGTGCCGGCACATCCTCTGGAAACACCATATATTTT.

V usage is TRBV27 and J usage is TRBJ2-1, with 7 bases identical to TRBD1. There are 13 residues in the CDR3. V lost 6 bases to trimming and J lost 6 bases; unmatched junction nucleotides: 5. Germline V gene sequence: CDR1 MNHEY, CDR2 SMNVEV (reference sequence). The CDR3 coding sequence is TGTGCCAGCAGCCGGGCAGGGGGCAATGAGCAGTTCTTC. It encodes CASSRAGGNEQFF.

The chain joins TRBV28 to TRBJ1-6; D might be TRBD1 (5 bases). Trimming left V 5 bases short and J 10 bases short, with 15 bases between. CDR3 size: 14 residues. Germline V gene data show CDR1 as MDHEN and CDR2 as SYDVKM. The CDR3 DNA sequence: TGTGCCAGCAGTCGCAGGGAGGACTTCTCACCCCTCCACTTT. It yields the protein CASSRREDFSPLHF.

The chain recombines TRBV19 with TRBJ2-2, with 8 nucleotides matching TRBD2. The CDR3 spans 14 residues. Trimming removed 9 bases from V and 1 base from J; junction bases left unmatched: 4. CDR1 LNHDA and CDR2 SQIVND come from the germline V gene (reference sequence). In nucleotides, the CDR3 is TGTGCCAGCCGCGCGGGAGGGAACACCGGGGAGCTGTTTTTT. Protein product: CASRAGGNTGELFF. The whole variable domain, remainder taken from reference TRBV19 and TRBJ2-2, is DGGITQSPKYLFRKEGQNVTLSCEQNLNHDAMYWYRQDPGQGLRLIYYSQIVNDFQKGDIAEGYSVSREKKESFPLTVTSAQKNPTAFYLCASRAGGNTGELFFGEGSRLTVL.

The rearrangement uses TRBV12-3 or TRBV12-4 and TRBJ2-7; D is ambiguous. This CDR3 contains 11 residues. The V and J ends lost 1 base and 7 bases respectively, with 5 bases between them. CDR3 sequence: CASSLDKEQYF. CDR3 nucleotide sequence: TGTGCCAGCAGTTTAGACAAGGAGCAGTACTTC.

This clone was seen only once. J is TRBJ1-4 and V is TRBV27; a possible D gene is TRBD1 (6 bases). Per the germline V gene, CDR1 is MNHEY and CDR2 is SMNVEV (reference sequence). The CDR3 consists of 17 residues. V was cut by 8 bases and J by 8 bases, with 27 bases left in between. CDR3 sequence: CASSKGTIPIPWEKLFF. CDR3 DNA: TGTGCCAGCTCCAAGGGGACAATTCCCATCCCTTGGGAAAAACTGTTTTTT.

This chain joins TRBV5-4 and TRBJ2-1; 15 nucleotides line up with TRBD2. There are 20 residues in the CDR3. The V gene's germline CDR1 is SGHNT and CDR2 YYREEE (reference sequence). V shed 4 bases and J 0 bases; nucleotides not matched to a gene: 11. CDR3: CASSQKGGLAGGGSYNEQFF. The CDR3 DNA sequence: TGTGCCAGCAGCCAGAAAGGGGGACTAGCGGGAGGAGGCTCCTACAATGAGCAGTTCTTC.

This chain joins TRBV11-2 and TRBJ1-1, with TRBD1 as a possible D gene (6 bases). V gave up 5 bases and J gave up 4 bases, with 11 bases separating them. This CDR3 comprises 13 residues. The germline gives CDR1 SGHAT, CDR2 FQNNGV. For the CDR3, the DNA is TGTGCCAGCAGCCGGACAGATGGCACTGAAGCTTTCTTT. Translation gives CASSRTDGTEAFF.

The gene calls are TRBV4-1 and TRBJ2-4; the D call may be TRBD1 or TRBD2 (6 bases each). V was shortened by 1 base and J by 0 bases, with 28 bases between the two germline ends. The CDR3 covers 22 residues. The germline V gene has CDR1 MGHRA and CDR2 YSYEKL. CDR3 DNA sequence: TGCGCCAGCAGCCAAGGATGGAGGGGACTGACGCGGGACACCCTAGCCAAAAACATTCAGTACTTC. It translates to CASSQGWRGLTRDTLAKNIQYF.

In this sample, this clone turned up a few times. This chain joins TRBV14 and TRBJ2-7, with 12 bases fitting TRBD2. With 3 bases clipped from V and 5 bases from J, the junction kept 8 bases outside the gene matches. This CDR3 has 16 residues. CDR1 SGHDN and CDR2 FVKESK come from the germline V gene. The CDR3 DNA follows: TGTGCCAGCAGCCACCGGACTAGCGGGATGGGGGACGAGCAGTACTTC. Translation: CASSHRTSGMGDEQYF.

The chain has TRBV7-9 and TRBJ1-4; tentative D call: TRBD1 (5 bases). Trimming left V 1 base short and J 11 bases short, with 17 bases between. Germline V CDR1 and CDR2: SEHNR, FQNEAQ (reference sequence). There are 15 residues in the CDR3. CDR3 sequence: CASSLVQGNLRKLFF. The CDR3 DNA is TGTGCCAGCAGCTTAGTGCAGGGTAATCTGCGTAAACTGTTTTTT.

The sample holds one count of this clone. The chain is built from TRBV28 and TRBJ2-7, with D tentatively TRBD1 (5 bases). Germline lookup yields CDR1 MDHEN and CDR2 SYDVKM. This CDR3 has 15 amino acids. Deletions cut 5 bases from V and 0 bases from J, with 14 bases between. The CDR3 bases are TGTGCCAGCAGTACAGGACACTTGAGCTCCTACGAGCAGTACTTC. Translation gives CASSTGHLSSYEQYF.

The chain employs TRBV4-1 and TRBJ2-4; 13 bases align to TRBD2. With 1 base clipped from V and 0 bases from J, the junction kept 3 bases outside the gene matches. The germline gives CDR1 MGHRA, CDR2 YSYEKL. This CDR3 comprises 18 residues. DNA for the CDR3: TGCGCCAGCAGCCAAGGACTAGCGGGAGGCCTAGCCAAAAACATTCAGTACTTC. Protein: CASSQGLAGGLAKNIQYF.

The V call is TRBV9, the J call TRBJ2-1; 13 nucleotides match TRBD2. Germline lookup yields CDR1 SGDLS and CDR2 YYNGEE. This CDR3 comprises 14 residues. Trimming at V came to 4 bases and at J to 10 bases, leaving 5 bases not matched to a gene. Here the CDR3 DNA reads TGTGCCAGCAGCCGGACTAGCGGGAGTCTCGAGCAGTTCTTC. As protein: CASSRTSGSLEQFF.

The rearrangement links TRBV3-1 (or the pseudogene TRBV3-2) to TRBJ1-2; D unclear. The germline V and J ends were trimmed by 0 bases and 2 bases, with 10 bases remaining between them. Germline lookup yields CDR1 LGHDT and CDR2 YNNKEL (reference sequence). CDR3 length equals 15 residues. CDR3 sequence: CASSQDRNGNYGYTF. The CDR3 DNA reads as TGTGCCAGCAGCCAAGATAGGAACGGGAACTATGGCTACACCTTC.

This rearrangement joins TRBV5-8 to TRBJ2-7; no definite D call. The CDR3 spans 13 residues. The germline gives CDR1 SGHTS, CDR2 YDEGEE. V lost 2 bases and J lost 2, with 8 bases in between. The CDR3 spells CASSLLSPYEQYF. Written as DNA, the CDR3 is TGTGCCAGCAGCTTATTAAGCCCCTACGAGCAGTACTTC.

Remarks on this clone: A read error may account for a junction end that differs from germline. The genes are TRBV7-7 and TRBJ2-5; TRBD1 agrees at 8 bases. Per germline, CDR1 SSHAT and CDR2 FNYEAQ (reference sequence). The length of the CDR3 is 15 residues. CDR3 DNA sequence: TGTGCTAGCAGCAAGACAGGGGTATTGGGGGAGACCCAGTACTTC. Translated, it gives CASSKTGVLGETQYF.

The J gene is TRBJ2-2, the V gene TRBV5-1, with D hard to call. The CDR3 contains 14 residues. The germline V gene has CDR1 SGHRS and CDR2 YFSETQ. Trimming stripped 0 bases from V and 2 bases from J, with 5 bases between. CDR3 sequence: CASSLAHNTGELFF. The CDR3 DNA reads TGCGCCAGCAGCTTGGCCCATAACACCGGGGAGCTGTTTTTT.

CDR3 in amino acids: CASSKGQGTGYTF. The CDR3 DNA follows: TGTGCCAGCAGCAAGGGACAGGGGACTGGCTACACCTTC. This chain joins TRBV5-4 and TRBJ1-2; 10 nucleotides agree with TRBD1. The CDR3 runs to 13 residues. V was pared by 4 bases and J by 7 bases, with 4 bases of the junction left unmatched. Per germline, CDR1 SGHNT and CDR2 YYREEE (reference sequence).

This clone was recorded only once. At the DNA level, this CDR3 is encoded by other sequences in the same sample as well. The V and J genes are TRBV6-5 and TRBJ2-2; 8 positions match TRBD1. This CDR3 is built from 16 residues. Germline trimming cut 2 bases from V and 2 bases from J; bases unmatched to any gene: 4. The germline gives CDR1 MNHEY, CDR2 SVGAGI. The CDR3 sequence is CASSYPGTGNTGELFF. The CDR3 DNA sequence: TGTGCCAGCAGTTACCCCGGGACAGGAAACACCGGGGAGCTGTTTTTT.

This rearrangement joins TRBV15 to TRBJ2-1, with a weak D call TRBD2 (6 bases). V was trimmed by 6 bases and J by 3 bases, leaving 18 bases between them. The CDR3 spans 16 residues. The germline gives CDR1 LNHNV, CDR2 YYDKDF (reference sequence). The CDR3: CATRSSPGLNYNEQFF. CDR3 sequence (DNA): TGTGCCACCAGGAGCTCTCCGGGACTGAACTACAATGAGCAGTTCTTC.

The J gene is TRBJ1-6, the V gene TRBV18; 9 bases are shared with TRBD1. V was pared by 6 bases and J by 3 bases, with 9 bases of the junction left unmatched. Looked up from germline, CDR1 is KGHSH and CDR2 is LQKENI. This CDR3 has 17 amino acids. Here the CDR3 reads CASSPRQGGYYNSPLHF. CDR3 in DNA: TGTGCCAGCTCTCCCAGACAGGGGGGATACTATAATTCACCCCTCCACTTT.